This record concerns one TCR beta chain sequence. Antigen specificity is unknown. Researchers reported that TCR beta cDNA libraries carried unique molecular identifiers. From around 0.96 to 9.9 million T cells, a few hundred thousand cDNA molecules were obtained. From the PCR reads, TCRdb called clonotypes with MiXCR, one entry per CDR3 protein. The table shows about 540,000 distinct CDR3 sequences, with 30% to 40% occurring only once. This specimen comes from a study of post-analysis software for immune sequencing data. Study-level points and caveats: Strong co-clustering by F measure was evident for samples that had been prepared in the same batch. The normalized Chao1 diversity of multiple sclerosis patients was significantly lower than that of controls.

The sample comprised blood. This sequence originates from a girl aged 2-17 years with multiple sclerosis.

The CDR3 nucleotides read TGTGCCAGCAGCCAAGACCGAGGGGGTCGGGGCGAAAAACTGTTTTTT. Encoded protein: CASSQDRGGRGEKLFF. The chain is built from TRBV3-1 and TRBJ1-4; D is perhaps TRBD1 (6 bases). In germline, CDR1 is LGHDT, CDR2 YNNKEL (reference sequence). V lost 0 bases to trimming and J lost 8 bases, with 16 bases between them. The CDR3 has 16 residues.